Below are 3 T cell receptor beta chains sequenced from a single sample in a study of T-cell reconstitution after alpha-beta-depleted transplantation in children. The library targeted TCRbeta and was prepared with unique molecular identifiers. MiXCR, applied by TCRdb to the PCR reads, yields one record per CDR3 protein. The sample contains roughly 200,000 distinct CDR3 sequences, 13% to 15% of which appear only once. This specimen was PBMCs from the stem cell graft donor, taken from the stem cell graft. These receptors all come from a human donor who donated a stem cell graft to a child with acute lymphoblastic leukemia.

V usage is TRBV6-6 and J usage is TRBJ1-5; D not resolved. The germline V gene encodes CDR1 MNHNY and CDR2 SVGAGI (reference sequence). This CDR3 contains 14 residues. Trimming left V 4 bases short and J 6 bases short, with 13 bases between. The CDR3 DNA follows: TGTGCCAGCAGTTCATGGACGCGGGTTCAGCCCCAGCATTTT. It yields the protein CASSSWTRVQPQHF.

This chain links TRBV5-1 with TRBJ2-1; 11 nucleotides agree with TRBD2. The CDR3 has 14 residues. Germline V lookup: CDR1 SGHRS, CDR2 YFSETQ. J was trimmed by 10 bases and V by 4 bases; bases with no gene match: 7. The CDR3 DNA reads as TGCGCCAGCAGCCTTAGCGGGAGGGGAAGAGAGCAGTTCTTC. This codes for CASSLSGRGREQFF.

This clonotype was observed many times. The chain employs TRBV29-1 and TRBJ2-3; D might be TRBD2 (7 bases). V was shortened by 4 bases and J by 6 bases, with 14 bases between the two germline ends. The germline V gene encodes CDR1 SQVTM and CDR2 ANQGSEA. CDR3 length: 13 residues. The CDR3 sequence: CSVGGGGWDTQYF. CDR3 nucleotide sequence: TGCAGCGTTGGGGGGGGCGGTTGGGATACGCAGTATTTT.